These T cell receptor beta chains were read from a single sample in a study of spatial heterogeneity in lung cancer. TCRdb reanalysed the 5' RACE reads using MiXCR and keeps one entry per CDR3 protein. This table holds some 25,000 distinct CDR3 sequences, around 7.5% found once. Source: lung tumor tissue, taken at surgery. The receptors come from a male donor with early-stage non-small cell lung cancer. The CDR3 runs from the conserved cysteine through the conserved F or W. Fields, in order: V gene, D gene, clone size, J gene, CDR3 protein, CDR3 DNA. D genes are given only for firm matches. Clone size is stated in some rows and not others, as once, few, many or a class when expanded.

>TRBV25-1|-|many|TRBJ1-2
CASSVADTSGYTF
TGTGCCAGCAGTGTTGCGGACACGTCCGGCTACACCTTC
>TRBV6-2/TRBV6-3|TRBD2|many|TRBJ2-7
CASSKGLAGGSYEQYF
TGTGCCAGCAGTAAAGGACTAGCGGGGGGGTCCTACGAGCAGTACTTC
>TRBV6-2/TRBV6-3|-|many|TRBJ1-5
CASRGPNQPQHF
TGTGCCAGCAGAGGACCCAATCAGCCCCAGCATTTT
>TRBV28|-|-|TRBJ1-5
CASSLSGRRVQPQHF
TGTGCCAGCAGTTTATCTGGGAGACGAGTTCAGCCCCAGCATTTT
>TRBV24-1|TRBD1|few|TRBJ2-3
CATSDFWTGGADTQYF
TGTGCCACCAGTGATTTTTGGACAGGGGGCGCCGATACGCAGTATTTT
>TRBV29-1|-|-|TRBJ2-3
CSGDEGTDTQYF
TGCAGCGGGGACGAAGGCACAGATACGCAGTATTTT
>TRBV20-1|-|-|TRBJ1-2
CSASPGQTIPYGYTF
TGCAGTGCTAGTCCGGGACAAACAATTCCCTATGGCTACACCTTC
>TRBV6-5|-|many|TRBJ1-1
CATRGPKGSTEAFF
TGTGCCACCAGGGGACCAAAAGGTAGCACTGAAGCTTTCTTT
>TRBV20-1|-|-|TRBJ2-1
CSAPPSAGLREQFF
TGCAGTGCCCCCCCTAGCGCGGGGTTGCGGGAGCAGTTCTTC
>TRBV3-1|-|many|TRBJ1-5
CASSQDTSNQPQHF
TGTGCCAGCAGCCAAGATACGAGCAATCAGCCCCAGCATTTT
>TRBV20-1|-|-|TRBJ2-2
CSAREGLTTGELFF
TGCAGTGCTAGAGAAGGACTCACGACCGGGGAGCTGTTTTTT
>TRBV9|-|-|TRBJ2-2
CASSSTGELFF
TGTGCCAGCAGCTCAACCGGGGAGCTGTTTTTT
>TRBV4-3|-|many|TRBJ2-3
CASSPADLRRDTQYF
TGCGCCAGCTCCCCCGCGGACCTTCGCAGGGATACGCAGTATTTT
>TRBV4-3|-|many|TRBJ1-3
CASSQDPNLSGNTIYF
TGCGCCAGCAGCCAAGATCCAAACCTCTCTGGAAACACCATATATTTT
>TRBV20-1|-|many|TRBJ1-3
CSARDRGSSGTTIYF
TGCAGTGCTAGAGATCGGGGGAGCTCTGGAACCACCATATATTTT
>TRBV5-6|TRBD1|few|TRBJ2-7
CASSSGQGAFDEQYF
TGTGCCAGCAGCTCCGGACAGGGGGCTTTCGACGAGCAGTACTTC
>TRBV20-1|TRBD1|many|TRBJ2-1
CSANTGGAGNEQFF
TGCAGTGCCAATACAGGGGGCGCAGGCAATGAGCAGTTCTTC
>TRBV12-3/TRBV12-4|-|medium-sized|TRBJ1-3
CASSLAVSGNTIYF
TGTGCCAGCAGTTTAGCGGTATCTGGAAACACCATATATTTT
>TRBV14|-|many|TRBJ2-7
CASSQGTEHYEQYF
TGTGCCAGCAGCCAAGGGACGGAACACTACGAGCAGTACTTC
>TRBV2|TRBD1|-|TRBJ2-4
CASGDRAQNIQYF
TGTGCCAGCGGGGACAGGGCTCAAAACATTCAGTACTTC
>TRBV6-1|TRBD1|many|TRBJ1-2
CASSERTGPNYGYTF
TGTGCCAGCAGTGAGCGGACAGGGCCTAACTATGGCTACACCTTC
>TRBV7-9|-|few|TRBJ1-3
CASSAGQSNSGNTIYF
TGTGCCAGCAGCGCCGGACAGAGTAACTCTGGAAACACCATATATTTT
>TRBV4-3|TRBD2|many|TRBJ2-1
CASSQQRASGEDEQFF
TGCGCCAGCAGCCAGCAGAGGGCTAGCGGGGAGGATGAGCAGTTCTTC
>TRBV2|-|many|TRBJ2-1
CASGGNEQFF
TGTGCCAGCGGGGGCAATGAGCAGTTCTTC
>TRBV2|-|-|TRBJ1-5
CASSEWGTSQPQHF
TGTGCCAGCAGTGAATGGGGGACAAGTCAGCCCCAGCATTTT
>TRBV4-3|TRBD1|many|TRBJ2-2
CASSLKTGSVTGELFF
TGCGCCAGCAGCCTCAAGACAGGGTCGGTAACCGGGGAGCTGTTTTTT
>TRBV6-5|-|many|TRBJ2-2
CASRHREGTAGELFF
TGTGCCAGCAGGCACAGGGAAGGGACGGCCGGGGAGCTGTTTTTT
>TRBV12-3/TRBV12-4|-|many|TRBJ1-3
CASSRLTVEGTIYF
TGTGCCAGCAGTCGACTCACAGTCGAAGGCACCATATATTTT